A single TCR beta chain is shown here with its context. Newly diagnosed, the hyperthyroidism patients had under 2 months' duration and were aged 18 to 65. Patients were diagnosed from clinical symptoms, serum thyroxine, TRAb, thyroid ultrasound and orbital computed tomography. The authors used Ficoll-Paque density gradient centrifugation to separate PBMCs. The input was more than 7.5 ml of fresh peripheral blood. The CDR3 is made up of 15 amino acids. The V gene's germline CDR1 is SGHTA and CDR2 FQGNSA. After removal of 1 base from V and 8 bases from J, the junction contained 5 bases not matched to a gene. These data are taken from a study of Graves' ophthalmopathy and Graves' hyperthyroidism. Amplification of TCR beta CDR3 regions used RNA transcripts. RT-PCR in the first round used HTBI primers; a second-round multiplex PCR followed. TCRdb analysed the multiplex PCR reads with MiXCR anew, one entry per CDR3 protein. The table has about 25,000 distinct CDR3 sequences, less than 50% seen once.

The receptor's source is an adult woman with stable Graves' hyperthyroidism. The chain has TRBV7-2 and TRBJ1-6; 7 bases match TRBD1. Sequencing was performed on peripheral blood. The CDR3 reads CASSLGRDRDSPLHF. CDR3 nucleotide sequence: TGTGCCAGCAGCTTAGGACGGGACAGAGATTCACCCCTCCACTTT.